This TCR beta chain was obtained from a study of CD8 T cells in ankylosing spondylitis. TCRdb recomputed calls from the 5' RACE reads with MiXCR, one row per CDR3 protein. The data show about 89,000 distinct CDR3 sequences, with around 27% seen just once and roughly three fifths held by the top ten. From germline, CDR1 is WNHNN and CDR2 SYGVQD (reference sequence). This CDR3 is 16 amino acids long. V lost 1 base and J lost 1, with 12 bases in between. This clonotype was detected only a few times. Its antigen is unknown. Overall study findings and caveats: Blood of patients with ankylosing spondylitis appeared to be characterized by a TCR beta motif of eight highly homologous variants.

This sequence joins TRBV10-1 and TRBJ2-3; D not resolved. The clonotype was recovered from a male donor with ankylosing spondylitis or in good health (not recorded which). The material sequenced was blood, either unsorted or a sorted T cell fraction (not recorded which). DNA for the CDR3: TGCGCCAGCAGTGAGTTCCGGTTCGGCGGCACAGATACGCAGTATTTT. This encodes CASSEFRFGGTDTQYF.